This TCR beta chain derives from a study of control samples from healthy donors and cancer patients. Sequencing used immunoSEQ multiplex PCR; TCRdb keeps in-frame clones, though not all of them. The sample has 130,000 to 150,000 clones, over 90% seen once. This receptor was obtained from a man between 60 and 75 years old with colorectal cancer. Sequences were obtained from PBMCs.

The CDR3 nucleotides are TGTGCCAGCAAGAAGGACACCTTTAACTATGGCTACACCTTC. This sequence encodes CASKKDTFNYGYTF. The chain couples TRBV27 to TRBJ1-2; weak D call: TRBD1 (5 bases). This CDR3 comprises 14 residues. Germline V gene data show CDR1 as MNHEY and CDR2 as SMNVEV (reference sequence). With 7 bases removed from V and 1 base from J, the gap between germline ends came to 13 bases.